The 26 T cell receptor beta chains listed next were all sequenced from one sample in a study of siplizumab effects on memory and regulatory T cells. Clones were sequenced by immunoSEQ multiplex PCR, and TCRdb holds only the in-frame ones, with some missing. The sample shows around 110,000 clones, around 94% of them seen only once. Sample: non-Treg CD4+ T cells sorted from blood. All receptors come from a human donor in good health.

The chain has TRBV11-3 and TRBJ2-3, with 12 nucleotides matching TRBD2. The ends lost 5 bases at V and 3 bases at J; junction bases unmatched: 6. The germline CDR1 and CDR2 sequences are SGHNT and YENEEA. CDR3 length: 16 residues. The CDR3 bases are TGTGCCAGCAGCGGACGGACTAGCGGGAAAACAGATACGCAGTATTTT. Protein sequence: CASSGRTSGKTDTQYF.

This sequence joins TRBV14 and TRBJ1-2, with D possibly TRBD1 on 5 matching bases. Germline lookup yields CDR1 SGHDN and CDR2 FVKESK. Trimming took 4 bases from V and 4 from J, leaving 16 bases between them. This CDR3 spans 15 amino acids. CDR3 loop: CASSPQRGPGYGYTF. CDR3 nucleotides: TGTGCCAGCAGCCCTCAGAGGGGTCCCGGCTATGGCTACACCTTC.

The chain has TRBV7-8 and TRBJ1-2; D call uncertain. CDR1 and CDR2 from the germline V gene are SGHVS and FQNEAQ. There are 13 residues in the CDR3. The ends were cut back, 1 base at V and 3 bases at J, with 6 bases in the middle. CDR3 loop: CASSLDYDYGYTF. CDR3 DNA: TGTGCCAGCAGCTTAGATTACGACTATGGCTACACCTTC.

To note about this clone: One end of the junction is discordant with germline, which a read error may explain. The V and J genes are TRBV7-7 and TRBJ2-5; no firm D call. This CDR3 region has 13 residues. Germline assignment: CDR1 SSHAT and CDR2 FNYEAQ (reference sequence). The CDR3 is CASSLGNQETQYF. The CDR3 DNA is TGTGCTAGCAGCTTAGGGAACCAAGAGACCCAGTACTTC.

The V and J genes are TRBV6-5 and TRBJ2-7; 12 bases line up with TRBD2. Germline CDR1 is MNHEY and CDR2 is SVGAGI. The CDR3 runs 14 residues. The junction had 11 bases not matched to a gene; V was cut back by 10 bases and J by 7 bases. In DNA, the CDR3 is TGTGCCACCCGCAGACTAGCGGGAGCAGAGGAGCAGTACTTC. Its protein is CATRRLAGAEEQYF.

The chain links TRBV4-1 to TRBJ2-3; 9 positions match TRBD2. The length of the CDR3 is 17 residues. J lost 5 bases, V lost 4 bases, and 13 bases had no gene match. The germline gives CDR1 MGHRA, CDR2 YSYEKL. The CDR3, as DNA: TGCGCCAGCAGCCCGCAGGGCGGGGGGGGGCAAGGAGATACGCAGTATTTT. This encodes CASSPQGGGGQGDTQYF.

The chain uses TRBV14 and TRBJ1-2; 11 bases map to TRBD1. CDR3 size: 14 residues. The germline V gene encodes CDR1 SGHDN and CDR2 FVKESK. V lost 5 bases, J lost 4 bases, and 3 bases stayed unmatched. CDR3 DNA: TGTGCCAGCAGCGGACAGGGGGCTCTCTATGGCTACACCTTC. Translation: CASSGQGALYGYTF.

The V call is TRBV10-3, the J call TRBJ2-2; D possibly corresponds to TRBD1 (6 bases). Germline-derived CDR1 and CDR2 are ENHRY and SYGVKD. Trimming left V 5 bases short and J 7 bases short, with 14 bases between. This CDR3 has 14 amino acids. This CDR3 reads CAISPQTGGGELFF. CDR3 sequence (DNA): TGTGCCATCAGTCCCCAGACAGGAGGCGGGGAGCTGTTTTTT.

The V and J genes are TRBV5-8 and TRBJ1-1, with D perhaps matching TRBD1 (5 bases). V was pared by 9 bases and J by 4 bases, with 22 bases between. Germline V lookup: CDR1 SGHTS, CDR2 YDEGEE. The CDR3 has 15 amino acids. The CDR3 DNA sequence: TGTGCCACCACCCAGTATCGGTTGGGGGGCACTGAAGCTTTCTTT. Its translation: CATTQYRLGGTEAFF.

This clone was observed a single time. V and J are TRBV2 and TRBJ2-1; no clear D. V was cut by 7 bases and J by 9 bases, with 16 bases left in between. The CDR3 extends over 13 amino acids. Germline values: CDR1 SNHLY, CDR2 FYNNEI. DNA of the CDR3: TGTGCCAGCAAAGAAAGTGTCCAAGGTGAGCAGTTCTTC. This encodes CASKESVQGEQFF.

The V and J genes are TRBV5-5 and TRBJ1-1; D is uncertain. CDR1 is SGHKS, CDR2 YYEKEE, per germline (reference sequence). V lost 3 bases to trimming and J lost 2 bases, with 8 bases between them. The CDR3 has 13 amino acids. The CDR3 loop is CASSSPGNTEAFF. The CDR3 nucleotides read TGTGCCAGCAGCTCGCCGGGTAACACTGAAGCTTTCTTT.

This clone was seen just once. CDR3 DNA sequence: TGTGCCAGTACTACTTTTCTACCTAGCGCTGCGACAGATACGCAGTATTTT. Translation: CASTTFLPSAATDTQYF. V and J are TRBV18 and TRBJ2-3; possible D gene TRBD2, 6 bases. The CDR3 has 17 residues. Germline CDR1 and CDR2: KGHSH and LQKENI. V lost 9 bases and J lost 3, with 25 bases in between.

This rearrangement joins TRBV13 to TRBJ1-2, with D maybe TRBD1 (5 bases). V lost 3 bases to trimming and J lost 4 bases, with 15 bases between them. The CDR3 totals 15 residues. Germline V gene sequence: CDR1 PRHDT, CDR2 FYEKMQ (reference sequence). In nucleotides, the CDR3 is TGTGCCAGCAGCTTCTCGGGACGGCTGTCCTATGGCTACACCTTC. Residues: CASSFSGRLSYGYTF. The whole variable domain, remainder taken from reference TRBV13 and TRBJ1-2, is AAGVIQSPRHLIKEKRETATLKCYPIPRHDTVYWYQQGPGQDPQFLISFYEKMQSDKGSIPDRFSAQQFSDYHSELNMSSLELGDSALYFCASSFSGRLSYGYTFGSGTRLTVV.

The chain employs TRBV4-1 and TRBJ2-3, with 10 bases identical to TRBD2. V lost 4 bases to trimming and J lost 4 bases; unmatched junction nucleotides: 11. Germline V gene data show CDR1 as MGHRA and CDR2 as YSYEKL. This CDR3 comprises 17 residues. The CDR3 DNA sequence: TGCGCCAGCAGCCTAAGGCTAGCGGGAGTCCCCCCAGATACGCAGTATTTT. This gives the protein CASSLRLAGVPPDTQYF.

The CDR3 is CASRDRANYGYTF. The CDR3 nucleotides read TGTGCCAGCAGGGACCGAGCTAACTATGGCTACACCTTC. The chain links TRBV6-6 to TRBJ1-2; D is ambiguous. The V and J ends lost 6 bases and 0 bases respectively, with 8 bases between them. The CDR3 contains 13 residues. CDR1 and CDR2 (germline): MNHNY, SVGAGI (reference sequence).

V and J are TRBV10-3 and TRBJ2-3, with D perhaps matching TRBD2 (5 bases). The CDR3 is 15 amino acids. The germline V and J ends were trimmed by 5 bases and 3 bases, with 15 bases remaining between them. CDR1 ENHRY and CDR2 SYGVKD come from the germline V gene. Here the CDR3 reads CAISNSEGATDTQYF. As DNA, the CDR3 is TGTGCCATCAGTAATAGCGAGGGAGCTACAGATACGCAGTATTTT.

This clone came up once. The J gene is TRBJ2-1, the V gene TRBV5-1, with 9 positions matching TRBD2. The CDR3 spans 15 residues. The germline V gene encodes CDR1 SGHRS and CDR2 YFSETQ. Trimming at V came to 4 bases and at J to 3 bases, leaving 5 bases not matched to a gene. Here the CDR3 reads CASSNRSGSYNEQFF. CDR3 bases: TGCGCCAGCAGCAACCGTAGCGGGAGCTACAATGAGCAGTTCTTC.

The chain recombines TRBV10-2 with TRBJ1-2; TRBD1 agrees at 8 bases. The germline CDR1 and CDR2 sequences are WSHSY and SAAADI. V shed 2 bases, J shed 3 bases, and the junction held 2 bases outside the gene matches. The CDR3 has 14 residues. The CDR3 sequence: CASSEAGGYYGYTF. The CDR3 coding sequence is TGCGCCAGCAGTGAGGCAGGGGGCTACTATGGCTACACCTTC.

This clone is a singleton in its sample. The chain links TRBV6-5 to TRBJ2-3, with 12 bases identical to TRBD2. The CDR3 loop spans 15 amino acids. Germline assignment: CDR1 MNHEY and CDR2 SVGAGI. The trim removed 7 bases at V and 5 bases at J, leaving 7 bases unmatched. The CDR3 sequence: CASTRTSGIVDTQYF. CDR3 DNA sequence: TGTGCCAGCACTAGGACTAGCGGGATAGTAGATACGCAGTATTTT.

The CDR3 DNA reads as TGTGCCAGCAGGAGGACTAGCGGGAGCCCAGATACGCAGTATTTT. Encoded protein: CASRRTSGSPDTQYF. The chain couples TRBV6-1 to TRBJ2-3, with 13 bases lining up with TRBD2. CDR3 size: 15 residues. Germline-derived CDR1 and CDR2 are MNHNS and SASEGT. V shed 6 bases and J 4 bases; nucleotides not matched to a gene: 4.

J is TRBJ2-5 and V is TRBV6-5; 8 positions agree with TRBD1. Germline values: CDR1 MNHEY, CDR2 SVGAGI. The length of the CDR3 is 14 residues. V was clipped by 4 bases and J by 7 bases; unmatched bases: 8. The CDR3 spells CASSSSGGAVTQYF. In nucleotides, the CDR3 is TGTGCCAGCAGTTCCTCAGGGGGCGCGGTGACCCAGTACTTC.

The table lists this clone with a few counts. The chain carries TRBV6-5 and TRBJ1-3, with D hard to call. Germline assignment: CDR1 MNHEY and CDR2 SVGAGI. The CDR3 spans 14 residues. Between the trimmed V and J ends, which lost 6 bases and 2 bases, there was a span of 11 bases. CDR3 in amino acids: CASSQPKAGNTIYF. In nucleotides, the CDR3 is TGTGCCAGCAGCCAACCGAAAGCTGGAAACACCATATATTTT.

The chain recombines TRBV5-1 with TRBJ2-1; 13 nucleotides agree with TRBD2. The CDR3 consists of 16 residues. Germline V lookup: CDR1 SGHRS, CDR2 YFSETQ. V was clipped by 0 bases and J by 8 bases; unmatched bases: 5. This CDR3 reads CASSLVGTSGVDEQFF. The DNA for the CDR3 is TGCGCCAGCAGCTTGGTGGGGACTAGCGGGGTCGATGAGCAGTTCTTC.

In nucleotides, the CDR3 is TGCGCCAGCAGCTTGGAGGCAGGGCAGGGATTGGCCCAGTACTTC. This codes for CASSLEAGQGLAQYF. The chain has TRBV5-1 and TRBJ2-5; tentatively, D is TRBD1 (5 bases). The germline gives CDR1 SGHRS, CDR2 YFSETQ. The CDR3 is made up of 15 amino acids. V shed 0 bases and J shed 9 bases, with 18 bases lying between them.

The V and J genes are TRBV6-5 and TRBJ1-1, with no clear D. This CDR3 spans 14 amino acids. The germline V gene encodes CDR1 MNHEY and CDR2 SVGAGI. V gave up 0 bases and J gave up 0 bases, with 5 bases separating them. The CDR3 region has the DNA TGTGCCAGCAGTTACTCCCCAGTGAACACTGAAGCTTTCTTT. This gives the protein CASSYSPVNTEAFF.

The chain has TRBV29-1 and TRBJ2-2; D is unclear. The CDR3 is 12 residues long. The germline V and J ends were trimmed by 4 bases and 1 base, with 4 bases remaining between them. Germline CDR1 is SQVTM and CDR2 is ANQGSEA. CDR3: CSVGQNTGELFF. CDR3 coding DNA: TGCAGCGTTGGCCAGAACACCGGGGAGCTGTTTTTT.